This note documents a single T cell receptor beta chain sequence. The CDR3 is 13 amino acids. Germline CDR1 and CDR2: MNHNS and SASEGT. The V and J ends lost 4 bases and 9 bases, in that order; junction bases with no gene match: 8. The data originate from a study of T cell changes during pregnancy in multiple sclerosis. Profiled with immunoSEQ multiplex PCR; TCRdb holds only in-frame clones, not every one. The table includes roughly 70,000 clones, 88% detected once. The receptor comes from a female donor with multiple sclerosis, enrolled in a pregnancy study. V is TRBV6-1 and J is TRBJ1-1; 7 positions agree with TRBD1. The starting material was peripheral blood, obtained before pregnancy. DNA of the CDR3: TGTGCCAGCAGTGCAGAGACAGGGAGTAAAGCTTTCTTT. Protein: CASSAETGSKAFF.